This entry lists 16 T cell receptor beta chains sequenced from one sample in a study of cytomegalovirus exposure and HLA in healthy donors. Profiling relied on immunoSEQ multiplex PCR, and the TCRdb table lists in-frame clones only, not all of them. The table has tens of thousands of clones, about 91% seen once. Sequenced: PBMCs. The receptors here all came from a woman in her twenties or thirties in good health and CMV-seronegative.

This clone showed up just once. The chain recombines TRBV5-4 with TRBJ2-6, with TRBD2 matching over 11 bases. Looked up from germline, CDR1 is SGHNT and CDR2 is YYREEE (reference sequence). The CDR3 contains 17 residues. Germline trimming cut 1 base from V and 4 bases from J; bases unmatched to any gene: 4. The CDR3 loop is CASSLTSGSDGANVLTF. For the CDR3, the DNA is TGTGCCAGCAGCTTGACTAGCGGGAGCGACGGGGCCAACGTCCTGACTTTC.

V and J are TRBV4-1 and TRBJ1-5; the D gene is possibly TRBD1 (6 bases). The CDR3 is made up of 14 amino acids. Germline V lookup: CDR1 MGHRA, CDR2 YSYEKL. V shed 2 bases and J shed 3 bases, with 8 bases lying between them. This CDR3 reads CASSQPGVNQPQHF. As DNA, the CDR3 is TGCGCCAGCAGCCAACCAGGGGTCAATCAGCCCCAGCATTTT.

The rearrangement joins TRBV2 to TRBJ1-1; 10 nucleotides agree with TRBD1. Germline V gene data show CDR1 as SNHLY and CDR2 as FYNNEI. J was trimmed by 3 bases and V by 11 bases; bases with no gene match: 6. The CDR3 is made up of 13 amino acids. For the CDR3, the DNA is TGTGCCGACCGGGACAGGGGATACACTGAAGCTTTCTTT. Translation gives CADRDRGYTEAFF.

The rearrangement links TRBV6-5 to TRBJ1-5; D uncertain. Germline CDR1 is MNHEY and CDR2 is SVGAGI. V lost 6 bases to trimming and J lost 7 bases, with 13 bases between them. The CDR3 runs 13 residues. This chain's CDR3 is CASRNDILQPQHF. The CDR3 DNA follows: TGTGCCAGCAGGAATGACATCTTACAGCCCCAGCATTTT.

This clone was detected only once. The V and J genes are TRBV27 and TRBJ1-2, with a possible D match to TRBD1 (6 bases). The CDR3 is 15 residues long. V was clipped by 2 bases and J by 4 bases, with 14 bases between them. The germline V gene encodes CDR1 MNHEY and CDR2 SMNVEV (reference sequence). As DNA, the CDR3 is TGTGCCAGCAGTTTAAGGGCAGGGGCCATCTATGGCTACACCTTC. Amino acids: CASSLRAGAIYGYTF.

This clone was seen just once. This rearrangement joins TRBV10-3 to TRBJ2-7; no clear D gene. Trimming cost V 4 bases and J 2 bases, with 9 bases left between them. The CDR3 loop spans 13 amino acids. Per the germline V gene, CDR1 is ENHRY and CDR2 is SYGVKD. This CDR3 reads CAISAGFAYEQYF. The DNA for the CDR3 is TGTGCCATCAGTGCCGGTTTTGCCTACGAGCAGTACTTC.

The rearrangement uses TRBV7-9 and TRBJ1-2, with D possibly matching TRBD1 (5 bases). Per germline, CDR1 SEHNR and CDR2 FQNEAQ (reference sequence). CDR3 length: 12 residues. V was cut by 5 bases and J by 6 bases, with 10 bases left in between. CDR3 DNA: TGTGCCAGCAGCCACAGGAATAATGGCTACACCTTC. It translates to CASSHRNNGYTF.

This sequence joins TRBV28 and TRBJ1-3, with a possible D match to TRBD1 (6 bases). V lost 6 bases, J lost 0 bases, and 15 bases lay in between. The CDR3 length is 16 residues. Per germline, CDR1 MDHEN and CDR2 SYDVKM. CDR3 nucleotides: TGTGCCAGCAGCTTTCACAGGGCTGTCTCTGGAAACACCATATATTTT. It yields the protein CASSFHRAVSGNTIYF.

The chain recombines TRBV5-1 with TRBJ2-2; D remains ambiguous. Trimming removed 3 bases from V and 5 bases from J, with 5 bases in between. Germline loops: CDR1 SGHRS, CDR2 YFSETQ. The CDR3 consists of 12 residues. The CDR3 region has the DNA TGCGCCAGCAGCTATGAGACCGGGGAGCTGTTTTTT. This codes for CASSYETGELFF.

V usage is TRBV6-5 and J usage is TRBJ2-7; 8 bases are shared with TRBD1. After removal of 6 bases from V and 0 bases from J, the junction contained 7 bases not matched to a gene. The CDR3 has 15 residues. CDR1 MNHEY and CDR2 SVGAGI come from the germline V gene. The CDR3: CASRKQQGDSYEQYF. The CDR3 DNA follows: TGTGCCAGCAGGAAACAACAGGGGGACTCCTACGAGCAGTACTTC.

The CDR3 is CASSDYRGTAYEQYF. The CDR3 bases are TGCGCCAGCTCCGACTATCGAGGGACAGCCTACGAGCAGTACTTC. V gene TRBV5-1 combines with J gene TRBJ2-7, with TRBD1 matching 7 bases. V lost 7 bases, J lost 2 bases, and 12 bases stayed unmatched. Germline V gene lookup returns CDR1 SGHRS and CDR2 YFSETQ. The CDR3 has 15 amino acids.

The genes are TRBV19 and TRBJ2-5; 13 bases match TRBD2. Trimming removed 3 bases from V and 2 bases from J; junction bases left unmatched: 12. The CDR3 is made up of 19 amino acids. The V gene's germline CDR1 is LNHDA and CDR2 SQIVND (reference sequence). The CDR3 spells CASSILPGTSGIGQETQYF. For the CDR3, the DNA is TGTGCCAGTAGTATCCTCCCTGGGACTAGCGGGATCGGGCAAGAGACCCAGTACTTC. The full variable domain, completed using reference TRBV19 and TRBJ2-5, is DGGITQSPKYLFRKEGQNVTLSCEQNLNHDAMYWYRQDPGQGLRLIYYSQIVNDFQKGDIAEGYSVSREKKESFPLTVTSAQKNPTAFYLCASSILPGTSGIGQETQYFGPGTRLLVL.

CDR3 amino acids: CASSTGTINIQYF. CDR3 in DNA: TGTGCCAGCAGCACCGGGACTATTAACATTCAGTACTTC. V usage is TRBV7-2 and J usage is TRBJ2-4; 7 nucleotides match TRBD2. The CDR3 is 13 amino acids. Germline loops: CDR1 SGHTA, CDR2 FQGNSA. Trimming at V came to 5 bases and at J to 7 bases, leaving 5 bases not matched to a gene. Complete variable domain (other parts from reference TRBV7-2 and TRBJ2-4): GAGVSQSPSNKVTEKGKDVELRCDPISGHTALYWYRQSLGQGLEFLIYFQGNSAPDKSGLPSDRFSAERTGGSVSTLTIQRTQQEDSAVYLCASSTGTINIQYFGAGTRLSVL.

V is TRBV10-3 and J is TRBJ2-1, with a tentative D call TRBD2 (6 bases). CDR1 is ENHRY and CDR2 is SYGVKD in the germline V gene. The CDR3 is 18 residues long. Between the trimmed V and J ends, which lost 4 bases and 7 bases, there was a span of 26 bases. CDR3: CAISGSQVWGEILNEQFF. The CDR3 DNA follows: TGTGCCATCAGTGGATCCCAGGTCTGGGGGGAGATATTAAATGAGCAGTTCTTC.

This sequence joins TRBV7-8 and TRBJ1-2; D may be TRBD1 (6 bases). The CDR3 extends over 14 amino acids. Per the germline V gene, CDR1 is SGHVS and CDR2 is FQNEAQ. Trimming removed 5 bases at V and 4 bases at J, with 14 bases between. CDR3 coding DNA: TGTGCCAGCAGCGCGGACAGTCTGCGCTATGGCTACACCTTC. The encoded protein is CASSADSLRYGYTF.

This chain links TRBV10-1 with TRBJ1-1, with D unclear. V gave up 2 bases and J gave up 3 bases, with 7 bases separating them. This CDR3 is built from 13 residues. Germline lookup yields CDR1 WNHNN and CDR2 SYGVQD (reference sequence). CDR3 coding DNA: TGCGCCAGCAGTGAGGGGCTTTACACTGAAGCTTTCTTT. This translates into CASSEGLYTEAFF.